This T cell receptor (beta chain) was documented in a study of T-cell reconstitution after alpha-beta-depleted transplantation in children. In this sample, this clonotype turned up once. The antigen remains unidentified. Trimming removed 1 base at V and 5 bases at J, with 12 bases between. The CDR3 consists of 15 residues. CDR1 and CDR2 (germline): LGHNT, FRNRAP. Study conclusions and caveats: Several hundred expanded graft clones reportedly were the source of alpha-beta T cells about two months after transplant. The origin of high day-60 TCRbeta diversity in some patients lay in surviving recipient T cells and thymic progenitors. When one year had passed after transplant, most T-cell counts and diversity came from newly produced T cells.

Preparation of the TCRbeta library involved a method that used unique molecular identifiers. TCRdb reprocessed the PCR reads with MiXCR, giving one entry per CDR3 protein. The repertoire holds about a million distinct CDR3 sequences, with 25% to 30% as singletons. Sequencing was performed on PBMCs, mostly from graft donor cells, taken 360 days after TCRalphabeta/CD19-depleted stem cell transplant. The sequence was obtained from a boy under two years old who had a stem cell transplant for SCID, so the T cells may come from the graft donor. The V call is TRBV12-5, the J call TRBJ2-1; the D call may be TRBD1 or TRBD2 (5 bases each). The CDR3 sequence: CASGLGDRNHNEQFF. CDR3 nucleotide sequence: TGTGCTAGTGGTTTGGGGGACCGTAATCACAATGAGCAGTTCTTC.